The sequence of this TCR beta chain was determined in a study of T cell responses to AZD1222 COVID-19 vaccine. This CDR3 is built from 14 residues. J was trimmed by 5 bases and V by 3 bases; bases with no gene match: 4. Germline V gene lookup returns CDR1 SGHAT and CDR2 FQDESV (reference sequence). Notes on this clone: Antigen: not known.

TCRdb keeps only in-frame clones here, not all; method: immunoSEQ multiplex PCR. The sample comprises around 130,000 clones, roughly 85% of which are singletons, and around 8% rests with the top ten. Study outcomes and limitations: Baseline seropositivity occurred in only a handful of AZD1222 recipients.

The receptor's source is an adult in good health. This chain connects TRBV11-1 to TRBJ2-7; 10 nucleotides line up with TRBD1. The input for sequencing was peripheral blood, taken on day 0 of AZD1222 vaccination. The CDR3 sequence is CASSLGTGVHEQYF. CDR3 nucleotides: TGTGCCAGCAGCTTGGGGACAGGGGTCCACGAGCAGTACTTC. Looking up the rest from reference TRBV11-1 and TRBJ2-7 gives the full variable domain: EAEVAQSPRYKITEKSQAVAFWCDPISGHATLYWYRQILGQGPELLVQFQDESVVDDSQLPKDRFSAERLKGVDSTLKIQPAELGDSAMYLCASSLGTGVHEQYFGPGTRLTVT.